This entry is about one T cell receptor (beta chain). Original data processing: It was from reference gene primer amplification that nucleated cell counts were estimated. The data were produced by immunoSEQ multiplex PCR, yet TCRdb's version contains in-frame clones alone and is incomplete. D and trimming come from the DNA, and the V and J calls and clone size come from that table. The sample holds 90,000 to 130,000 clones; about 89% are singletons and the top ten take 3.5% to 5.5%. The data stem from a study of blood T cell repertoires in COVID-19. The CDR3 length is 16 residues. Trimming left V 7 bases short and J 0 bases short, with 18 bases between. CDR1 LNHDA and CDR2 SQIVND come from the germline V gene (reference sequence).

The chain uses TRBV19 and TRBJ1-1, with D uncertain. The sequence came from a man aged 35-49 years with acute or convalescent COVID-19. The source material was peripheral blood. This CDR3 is CASTAASPPMNTEAFF. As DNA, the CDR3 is TGTGCCAGTACCGCGGCGTCACCTCCAATGAACACTGAAGCTTTCTTT.